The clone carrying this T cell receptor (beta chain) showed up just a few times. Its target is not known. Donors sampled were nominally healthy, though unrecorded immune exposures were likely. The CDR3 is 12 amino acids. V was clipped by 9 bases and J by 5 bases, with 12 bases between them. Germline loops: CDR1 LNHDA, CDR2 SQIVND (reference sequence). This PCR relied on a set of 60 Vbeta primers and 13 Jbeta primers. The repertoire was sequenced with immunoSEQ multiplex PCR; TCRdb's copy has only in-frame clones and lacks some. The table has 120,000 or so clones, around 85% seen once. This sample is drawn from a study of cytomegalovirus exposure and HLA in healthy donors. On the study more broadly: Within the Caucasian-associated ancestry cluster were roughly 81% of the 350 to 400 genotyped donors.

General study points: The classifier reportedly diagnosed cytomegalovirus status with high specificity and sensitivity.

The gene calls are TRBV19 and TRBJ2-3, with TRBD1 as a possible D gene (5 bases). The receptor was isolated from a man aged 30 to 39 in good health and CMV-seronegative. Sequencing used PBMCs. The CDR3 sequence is CASKDRGDTQYF. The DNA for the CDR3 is TGTGCCAGCAAGGATAGGGGAGATACGCAGTATTTT.